This T cell receptor beta chain was recorded in a study of T cell responses to AZD1222 COVID-19 vaccine. General observations from the study: Researchers took repertoire samples only after the peak T cell response had come. The number of AZD1222 recipients seropositive at baseline was only five or six. Across the whole spike, CD4 TCRs peaked at regions 160-218 and 743-854.

Analyses pooled second doses at about 4 or about 12 weeks. The table came from immunoSEQ multiplex PCR; TCRdb's copy has only in-frame clones and leaves some out. This sample has approximately 130,000 clones, with 88% found just once. Germline CDR1 reads MGHDK; CDR2 reads SYGVNS. Trimming removed 3 bases from V and 0 bases from J, with 9 bases in between. The CDR3 extends over 15 amino acids. With respect to this clone: What it binds is not known.

The source was peripheral blood, collected 28 days after the second AZD1222 dose. The chain recombines TRBV25-1 with TRBJ1-3; no firm D call. This sequence originates from an adult who received the AZD1222 COVID-19 vaccine. In DNA form, the CDR3 reads TGTGCCAGCAGTGATGGGGTAAACTCTGGAAACACCATATATTTT. This gives the protein CASSDGVNSGNTIYF.